This TCR beta chain was sequenced for a study of T cell changes during pregnancy in multiple sclerosis. Sequenced by immunoSEQ multiplex PCR; TCRdb stores in-frame clones only, minus some. The sample holds more than 80,000 clones, roughly 90% seen once. The CDR3 is 13 amino acids. Germline V CDR1 and CDR2: LGHNA, YNFKEQ. V lost 6 bases, J lost 3 bases, and 11 bases lay in between. Sequencing used peripheral blood, obtained in the first trimester of pregnancy. The sequence came from a female donor with multiple sclerosis, enrolled in a pregnancy study. The J gene is TRBJ1-2, the V gene TRBV4-2; D is unclear. CDR3 sequence: CASSGRAYYGYTF. The CDR3 region has the DNA TGTGCCAGCAGTGGGCGGGCGTACTATGGCTACACCTTC.